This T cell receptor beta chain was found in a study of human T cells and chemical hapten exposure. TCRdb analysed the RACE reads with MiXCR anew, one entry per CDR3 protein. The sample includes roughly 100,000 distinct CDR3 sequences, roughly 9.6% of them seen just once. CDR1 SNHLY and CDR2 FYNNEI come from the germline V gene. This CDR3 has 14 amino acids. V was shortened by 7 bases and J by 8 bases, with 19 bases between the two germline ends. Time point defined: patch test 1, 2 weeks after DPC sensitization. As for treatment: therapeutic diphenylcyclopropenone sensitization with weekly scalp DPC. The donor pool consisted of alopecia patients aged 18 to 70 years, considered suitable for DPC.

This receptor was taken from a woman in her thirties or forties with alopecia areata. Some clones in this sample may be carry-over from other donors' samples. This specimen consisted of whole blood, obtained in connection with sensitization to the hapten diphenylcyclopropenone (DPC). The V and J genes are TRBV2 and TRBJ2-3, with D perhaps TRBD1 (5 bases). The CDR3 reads CASIFLGQDSTQYF. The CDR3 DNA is TGTGCCAGCATTTTCCTCGGCCAAGACAGTACGCAGTATTTT. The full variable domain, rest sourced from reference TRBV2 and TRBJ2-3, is EPEVTQTPSHQVTQMGQEVILRCVPISNHLYFYWYRQILGQKVEFLVSFYNNEISEKSEIFDDQFSVERPDGSNFTLKIRSTKLEDSAMYFCASIFLGQDSTQYFGPGTRLTVL.